Presented here are 12 T cell receptor beta chains from one specimen sequenced in a study of T cells in Graves' hyperthyroidism and ophthalmopathy. The source material, RNA transcripts, was used to amplify TCR beta CDR3 regions. During a first-round RT-PCR of the TCR CDR3, the HTBI primer set was used. From the multiplex PCR reads, TCRdb called clonotypes with MiXCR, one entry per CDR3 protein. Among nearly 600,000 distinct CDR3 sequences listed, approximately 15% were seen once. The specimen sequenced was blood. The receptor source for this set is a woman in her thirties with Graves' hyperthyroidism that later progressed to Graves' ophthalmopathy.

This clonotype appeared many times. The V and J genes are TRBV27 and TRBJ1-2, with D possibly matching TRBD1 (5 bases). The germline CDR1 and CDR2 sequences are MNHEY and SMNVEV (reference sequence). This CDR3 is 13 amino acids long. Trimming removed 6 bases from V and 6 bases from J, with 14 bases in between. As DNA, the CDR3 is TGTGCCAGCAGGACGGAGGGGCTGGATGGCTACACCTTC. Its protein is CASRTEGLDGYTF.

This clonotype appeared many times. The chain joins TRBV7-2 to TRBJ1-2; D not resolved. The germline V gene has CDR1 SGHTA and CDR2 FQGNSA. V was trimmed by 5 bases and J by 0 bases, leaving 16 bases between them. The CDR3 runs 16 residues. Written as DNA, the CDR3 is TGTGCCAGCAGCCAGGCAAACAGTTTAGCTAACTATGGCTACACCTTC. Amino acid sequence: CASSQANSLANYGYTF.

In nucleotides, the CDR3 is TGTGCCAGCAGCCCCAGTTTTAGCGCAGATACGCAGTATTTT. Translating it yields CASSPSFSADTQYF. The rearrangement uses TRBV3-1 and TRBJ2-3, with D perhaps matching TRBD2 (5 bases). The V gene's germline CDR1 is LGHDT and CDR2 YNNKEL (reference sequence). Trimming left V 4 bases short and J 4 bases short, with 12 bases between. This CDR3 contains 14 residues.

This clonotype was observed many times. The chain carries TRBV30 and TRBJ2-7, with D perhaps being TRBD1 or TRBD2 (5 bases each). Germline lookup yields CDR1 GTSNPN and CDR2 SVGIG (reference sequence). CDR3 size: 15 residues. V was clipped by 4 bases and J by 3 bases, with 19 bases between them. CDR3 sequence: CAWTQDSERIYEQYF. CDR3 DNA: TGTGCCTGGACACAGGACTCGGAAAGAATCTACGAGCAGTACTTC.

J is TRBJ1-2 and V is TRBV11-3; 8 bases are a match to TRBD1. There are 15 residues in the CDR3. The J segment lost 4 bases and the V segment lost 6 bases, leaving 10 bases of the junction unmatched. Germline V CDR1 and CDR2: SGHNT, YENEEA. CDR3 bases: TGTGCCAGCAGACCACAGGGGGGGGAGAGCTATGGCTACACCTTC. This codes for CASRPQGGESYGYTF. Full variable domain (remainder filled in from reference TRBV11-3 and TRBJ1-2): EAGVVQSPRYKIIEKKQPVAFWCNPISGHNTLYWYLQNLGQGPELLIRYENEEAVDDSQLPKDRFSAERLKGVDSTLKIQPAELGDSAVYLCASRPQGGESYGYTFGSGTRLTVV.

The CDR3 coding sequence is TGTGCCAGCAGGGGGGCTAGCGGTGGTGGAGAGACCCAGTACTTC. This translates into CASRGASGGGETQYF. This rearrangement joins TRBV2 to TRBJ2-5, with D maybe TRBD2 (7 bases). The CDR3 is made up of 15 amino acids. Germline lookup yields CDR1 SNHLY and CDR2 FYNNEI. With 6 bases removed from V and 4 bases from J, the gap between germline ends came to 18 bases.

The chain uses TRBV20-1 and TRBJ2-1; tentative D call: TRBD2 (5 bases). V lost 7 bases, J lost 2 bases, and 15 bases lay in between. Germline CDR1 and CDR2: DFQATT and SNEGSKA (reference sequence). The CDR3 covers 14 residues. The CDR3 region is CSGRAGFAYNEQFF. CDR3 sequence (DNA): TGCAGTGGACGGGCGGGTTTTGCCTACAATGAGCAGTTCTTC.

This clonotype showed up just a few times. This chain connects TRBV7-2 to TRBJ2-3; unclear D gene. Trimming shortened V by 5 bases and J by 6 bases, and 15 bases separated the two germline ends. This CDR3 spans 14 amino acids. Per the germline V gene, CDR1 is SGHTA and CDR2 is FQGNSA. CDR3 protein: CASSPGGFGDTQYF. Here the CDR3 DNA reads TGTGCCAGCAGCCCCGGTGGTTTTGGGGATACGCAGTATTTT.

The chain couples TRBV19 to TRBJ2-3; TRBD1 agrees at 10 bases. V lost 3 bases, J lost 1 base, and 4 bases stayed unmatched. The CDR3 is 16 residues long. The germline CDR1 and CDR2 sequences are LNHDA and SQIVND (reference sequence). The DNA for the CDR3 is TGTGCCAGTAGTATGGGACAGGGGTTAGGCACAGATACGCAGTATTTT. The encoded protein is CASSMGQGLGTDTQYF.

This clonotype was recorded many times. V is TRBV20-1 and J is TRBJ1-1; no clear D. V shed 6 bases and J shed 6 bases, with 5 bases lying between them. There are 9 residues in the CDR3. CDR1 is DFQATT, CDR2 SNEGSKA, per germline (reference sequence). CDR3 DNA sequence: TGCAGTGCCGTCCCTGAAGCTTTCTTT. Protein: CSAVPEAFF.

In this sample, this clonotype turned up many times. V gene TRBV7-2 combines with J gene TRBJ2-7, with D maybe TRBD2 (6 bases). Germline assignment: CDR1 SGHTA and CDR2 FQGNSA. V was clipped by 3 bases and J by 5 bases, with 11 bases between them. The CDR3 consists of 13 residues. CDR3 sequence reads: CASSFAQRDEQYF. The CDR3 DNA follows: TGTGCCAGCAGCTTTGCCCAGCGGGACGAGCAGTACTTC.

Many counts were recorded for this clonotype. This rearrangement joins TRBV5-1 to TRBJ2-3, with D perhaps matching TRBD1 (5 bases). V lost 2 bases, J lost 2 bases, and 9 bases lay in between. This CDR3 contains 14 residues. The V gene's germline CDR1 is SGHRS and CDR2 YFSETQ. The CDR3 nucleotides read TGCGCCAGCAGCTTAGACAGAACCACAGATACGCAGTATTTT. It encodes CASSLDRTTDTQYF.